This entry is about one T cell receptor (beta chain). The data were taken from a study of monozygotic twins with inflammatory bowel disease. This CDR3 has 15 residues. In germline, CDR1 is LNHNV, CDR2 YYDKDF (reference sequence). TCRdb reprocessed the 5' RACE reads and reports one entry per CDR3 protein, with no DNA. This repertoire includes 350,000 to 500,000 distinct CDR3 sequences. This clonotype was sampled from a human donor with ulcerative colitis or Crohn's disease, or a healthy co-twin of an affected twin (not recorded which). The sample was blood. The chain combines TRBV15 with TRBJ2-2; TCRdb gives TRBD1 as the D gene, but with no DNA this cannot be confirmed. CDR3 region: CATSTGTGNTGELFF.